This T cell receptor beta chain was found in a study of shared clonotypes between healthy human individuals. For the study at large: Participating donors consisted of a couple of women and a few men aged 18 to 49. Per-donor plates numbered three CD4 naive, three CD4 memory, two CD8 naive and one CD8 memory.

CDR3 length: 12 residues. CDR1 SGHRS and CDR2 YFSETQ come from the germline V gene. The V gene lost 3 bases and the J gene lost 5 bases, with 7 bases spanning the gap. Generated by immunoSEQ multiplex PCR, the TCRdb table keeps only in-frame clones and is missing some. The repertoire has fewer than 2.5 million clones, 93% of them found once; the top ten carry approximately 0.36%. Study outcomes and limitations: Donor clonotype sharing was expected to depend on sequencing depth.

Comments on this clone: Its target is unknown. This sample includes further DNA sequences coding for the same CDR3.

V gene TRBV5-1 combines with J gene TRBJ2-3, with TRBD1 as a possible D gene (5 bases). Sample: naive CD4+ T cells from PBMCs. Subset here: CD45RA+ positively selected. The TCR sequence derives from a man aged 18 to 30 in good health. Some clones in this sample may be carry-over from other donors' samples. The chain's CDR3 is CASSSQGDTQYF. In DNA, the CDR3 is TGCGCCAGCAGCTCCCAGGGAGATACGCAGTATTTT.